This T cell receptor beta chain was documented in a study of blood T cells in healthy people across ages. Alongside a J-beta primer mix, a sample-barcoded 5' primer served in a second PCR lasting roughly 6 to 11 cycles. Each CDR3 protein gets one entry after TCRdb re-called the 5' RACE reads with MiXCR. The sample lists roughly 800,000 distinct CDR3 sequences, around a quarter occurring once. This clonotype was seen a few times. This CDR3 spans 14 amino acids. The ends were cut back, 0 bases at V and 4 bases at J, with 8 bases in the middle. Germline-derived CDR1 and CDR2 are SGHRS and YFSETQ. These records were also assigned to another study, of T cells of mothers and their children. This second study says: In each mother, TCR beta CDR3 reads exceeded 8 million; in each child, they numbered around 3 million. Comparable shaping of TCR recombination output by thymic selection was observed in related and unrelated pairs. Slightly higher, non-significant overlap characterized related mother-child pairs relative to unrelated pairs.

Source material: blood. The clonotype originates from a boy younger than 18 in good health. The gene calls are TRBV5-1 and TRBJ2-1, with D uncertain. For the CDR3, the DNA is TGCGCCAGCAGCTTGGACCTAGATTACAATGAGCAGTTCTTC. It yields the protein CASSLDLDYNEQFF.